Following are 25 T cell receptor beta chains from one sample sequenced in a study of blood T cell repertoires in COVID-19. Assay: immunoSEQ multiplex PCR; the TCRdb copy retains only in-frame clones and omits some. The repertoire holds 200,000 or so clones, 70% to 85% seen once, with around 14% in the top ten. Material: peripheral blood. The receptors were gathered from a human donor in a cohort sampled during active COVID-19.

There are a few counts of this clone. The chain recombines TRBV4-1 with TRBJ1-2; tentative D call: TRBD1 (6 bases). Trimming stripped 0 bases from V and 6 bases from J, with 17 bases between. The CDR3 sequence is 16 residues long. Germline lookup yields CDR1 MGHRA and CDR2 YSYEKL. This CDR3 is CASSQDVSGARHGYTF. The CDR3 bases are TGCGCCAGCAGCCAAGATGTTTCAGGGGCAAGACATGGCTACACCTTC.

This sequence joins TRBV18 and TRBJ2-2, with 12 bases lining up with TRBD2. This CDR3 is 17 amino acids long. V was clipped by 5 bases and J by 0 bases; unmatched bases: 4. CDR1 KGHSH and CDR2 LQKENI come from the germline V gene. CDR3: CASSSGLAGANTGELFF. CDR3 sequence (DNA): TGTGCCAGCTCATCGGGACTAGCGGGTGCGAACACCGGGGAGCTGTTTTTT.

In DNA form, the CDR3 reads TGTGCCAGCAGCTTAGTGACAGGGGGCGCTTGGAACACTGAAGCTTTCTTT. It specifies CASSLVTGGAWNTEAFF. The chain carries TRBV7-2 and TRBJ1-1, with 10 bases lining up with TRBD1. J was trimmed by 1 base and V by 1 base; bases with no gene match: 6. This CDR3 region has 17 residues. Per the germline V gene, CDR1 is SGHTA and CDR2 is FQGNSA.

The chain links TRBV10-1 to TRBJ2-7; the match to TRBD1 covers 8 bases. Trimming at V came to 9 bases and at J to 0 bases, leaving 4 bases not matched to a gene. Germline V gene lookup returns CDR1 WNHNN and CDR2 SYGVQD (reference sequence). CDR3 length: 13 amino acids. The CDR3 bases are TGCGCCAGTTCCGACAGGGGCTCCTACGAGCAGTACTTC. Translating gives CASSDRGSYEQYF.

The V call is TRBV24-1, the J call TRBJ2-5, with D unclear. Germline CDR1 and CDR2: KGHDR and SFDVKD. Trimming cost V 3 bases and J 1 base, with 14 bases left between them. CDR3 length: 16 amino acids. The CDR3 DNA reads TGTGCCACCAGTGATGGCGAAGTGGGCGCCCAAGAGACCCAGTACTTC. Protein product: CATSDGEVGAQETQYF.

The J gene is TRBJ2-5, the V gene TRBV4-2; 7 bases agree with TRBD2. CDR1 and CDR2 (germline): LGHNA, YNFKEQ. Germline trimming cut 0 bases from V and 5 bases from J; bases unmatched to any gene: 6. The CDR3 has 15 residues. The CDR3 loop is CASSQEGGSGETQYF. The CDR3 bases are TGTGCCAGCAGCCAAGAGGGAGGGAGTGGGGAGACCCAGTACTTC.

V and J are TRBV9 and TRBJ2-7; TRBD1 matches 7 bases. V shed 1 base and J 7 bases; nucleotides not matched to a gene: 11. Looked up from germline, CDR1 is SGDLS and CDR2 is YYNGEE. The CDR3 covers 15 residues. The CDR3 DNA reads TGTGCCAGCAGCGTACAAGGGGGCCTCGGCGTAGAGCAGTACTTC. Its protein product is CASSVQGGLGVEQYF.

The V and J genes are TRBV19 and TRBJ1-1; 10 nucleotides match TRBD1. The CDR3 has 13 amino acids. In germline, CDR1 is LNHDA, CDR2 SQIVND (reference sequence). V trimming: 6 bases; J trimming: 6 bases; junction bases outside the gene matches: 4. This CDR3 reads CASRGQGGAEAFF. The CDR3 DNA is TGTGCCAGTAGAGGACAGGGGGGAGCTGAAGCTTTCTTT.

The sample holds one count of this clone. The genes are TRBV7-2 and TRBJ2-5; D possibly corresponds to TRBD2 (6 bases). V was shortened by 0 bases and J by 4 bases, with 12 bases between the two germline ends. Per germline, CDR1 SGHTA and CDR2 FQGNSA. CDR3 length equals 15 residues. This CDR3 reads CASSLAGVGGETQYF. CDR3 DNA sequence: TGTGCCAGCAGCTTAGCGGGAGTCGGGGGAGAGACCCAGTACTTC.

The V call is TRBV28, the J call TRBJ2-5; 7 nucleotides match TRBD2. V lost 4 bases and J lost 6; bases outside the gene matches: 14. Germline lookup yields CDR1 MDHEN and CDR2 SYDVKM. The CDR3 is 16 residues long. The CDR3 DNA is TGTGCCAGCAGTTACCCCTACCGACGGGGAGGGAAGACCCAGTACTTC. The encoded protein is CASSYPYRRGGKTQYF.

The chain carries TRBV3-1 (or the pseudogene TRBV3-2) and TRBJ1-4; 7 nucleotides line up with TRBD1. Losses at the gene ends were 2 bases for V and 3 bases for J; bases not matched to a gene: 6. This CDR3 contains 16 residues. The germline CDR1 and CDR2 sequences are LGHDT and YNNKEL (reference sequence). For the CDR3, the DNA is TGTGCCAGCAGCCAAACTACAGGGGTGGCTAATGAAAAACTGTTTTTT. Its translation: CASSQTTGVANEKLFF.

The rearrangement links TRBV9 to TRBJ2-7, with 15 bases lining up with TRBD2. V shed 4 bases, J shed 6 bases, and the junction held 17 bases outside the gene matches. Looked up from germline, CDR1 is SGDLS and CDR2 is YYNGEE. The CDR3 has 19 residues. The CDR3 spells CASSIGLAGGPPFLVEQYF. Written as DNA, the CDR3 is TGTGCCAGCAGCATTGGACTAGCGGGAGGGCCTCCATTTTTGGTCGAGCAGTACTTC.

The gene calls are TRBV5-1 and TRBJ2-7; 8 positions agree with TRBD2. Germline V gene data show CDR1 as SGHRS and CDR2 as YFSETQ. V was clipped by 5 bases and J by 0 bases; unmatched bases: 10. This CDR3 is built from 16 residues. Written as DNA, the CDR3 is TGCGCCAGCAGTGGGGGACCGGGGGGGACCTCCTACGAGCAGTACTTC. It is translated as CASSGGPGGTSYEQYF.

This clone appeared a few times. The chain has TRBV27 and TRBJ2-7, with 9 nucleotides matching TRBD1. V was clipped by 6 bases and J by 3 bases; unmatched bases: 9. CDR1 and CDR2 (germline): MNHEY, SMNVEV (reference sequence). The CDR3 totals 15 residues. CDR3 coding DNA: TGTGCCAGCAGACCCCCGGGACAGGGCCTCTACGAGCAGTACTTC. Its protein product is CASRPPGQGLYEQYF.

The chain combines TRBV7-9 with TRBJ2-6; TRBD2 agrees at 9 bases. This CDR3 has 18 residues. CDR1 and CDR2 (germline): SEHNR, FQNEAQ (reference sequence). The junction had 8 bases not matched to a gene; V was cut back by 5 bases and J by 0 bases. The CDR3 DNA is TGTGCCAGCAGCCCTCCTAGCGGGACCAACTCTGGGGCCAACGTCCTGACTTTC. Amino acid sequence: CASSPPSGTNSGANVLTF.

V gene TRBV28 combines with J gene TRBJ2-1; 8 nucleotides match TRBD1. Germline CDR1 and CDR2: MDHEN and SYDVKM. The length of the CDR3 is 14 residues. The trim removed 7 bases at V and 2 bases at J, leaving 4 bases unmatched. CDR3 sequence: CASTMDRAYNEQFF. In DNA, the CDR3 is TGTGCCAGCACTATGGACAGGGCCTACAATGAGCAGTTCTTC.

This chain connects TRBV29-1 to TRBJ1-1, with D unclear. CDR1 and CDR2 from the germline V gene are SQVTM and ANQGSEA. V shed 6 bases and J shed 3 bases, with 11 bases lying between them. The CDR3 has 12 residues. For the CDR3, the DNA is TGCAGCGTCCCCGCCGGGGACACTGAAGCTTTCTTT. This translates into CSVPAGDTEAFF. Supplemented by reference TRBV29-1 and TRBJ1-1, the full variable domain reads SAVISQKPSRDICQRGTSLTIQCQVDSQVTMMFWYRQQPGQSLTLIATANQGSEATYESGFVIDKFPISRPNLTFSTLTVSNMSPEDSSIYLCSVPAGDTEAFFGQGTRLTVV.

This clone is a singleton in its sample. The rearrangement uses TRBV6-5 and TRBJ2-7, with D unclear. This CDR3 has 12 amino acids. Looked up from germline, CDR1 is MNHEY and CDR2 is SVGAGI. Trimming removed 7 bases from V and 6 bases from J, with 13 bases in between. The CDR3 DNA sequence: TGTGCCAGCATCCCGACTTGTAGCGAGCAGTACTTC. It codes for CASIPTCSEQYF.

This chain connects TRBV6-5 to TRBJ2-1; D unresolved. V was pared by 0 bases and J by 0 bases, with 6 bases between. Germline CDR1 MNHEY, CDR2 SVGAGI. The CDR3 is made up of 15 amino acids. In DNA, the CDR3 is TGTGCCAGCAGTTACTCGTCGAGCTCCTACAATGAGCAGTTCTTC. The encoded protein is CASSYSSSSYNEQFF.

The rearrangement links TRBV21-1 to TRBJ2-7; no DNA check was done on the table's D call, TRBD1. TRBV21-1 is designated a pseudogene. This CDR3 region has 16 residues. CDR3 loop: CASSRQGPELSYEQYF. As DNA, the CDR3 is TGTGCCAGCAGCAGACAGGGACCAGAGCTTTCCTACGAGCAGTACTTC.

A single count supports this clone. The chain recombines TRBV3-1 (or the pseudogene TRBV3-2) with TRBJ2-7, with 7 bases fitting TRBD2. Per the germline V gene, CDR1 is LGHDT and CDR2 is YNNKEL (reference sequence). The V segment lost 3 bases and the J segment 3 bases; nucleotides outside the gene matches: 8. CDR3 length equals 15 residues. CDR3 loop: CASSHRGEGGYEQYF. In DNA form, the CDR3 reads TGTGCCAGCAGCCACCGGGGGGAGGGAGGCTACGAGCAGTACTTC.

The chain employs TRBV19 and TRBJ2-3; possibly TRBD2 for D (7 bases). Germline V gene data show CDR1 as LNHDA and CDR2 as SQIVND (reference sequence). The V gene lost 3 bases and the J gene lost 4 bases, with 20 bases spanning the gap. The CDR3 runs to 17 residues. This CDR3 reads CASSIWGAGKGADTQYF. The CDR3 DNA follows: TGTGCCAGTAGTATTTGGGGAGCGGGAAAGGGGGCAGATACGCAGTATTTT.

At least ten counts were recorded for this clone. The genes are TRBV20-1 and TRBJ2-5; D not resolved. The CDR3 contains 11 residues. CDR1 is DFQATT, CDR2 SNEGSKA, per germline (reference sequence). Trimming took 3 bases from V and 5 from J, leaving 7 bases between them. CDR3 DNA sequence: TGCAGTGCTAGCCAGGCCGAGACCCAGTACTTC. The encoded protein is CSASQAETQYF.

CDR3 DNA: TGTGCCAGCAGCGCTAGCGGGAGGGCCTTGAATGAGCAGTTCTTC. Translation gives CASSASGRALNEQFF. J is TRBJ2-1 and V is TRBV9; 12 bases match TRBD2. CDR1 SGDLS and CDR2 YYNGEE come from the germline V gene. V was pared by 3 bases and J by 7 bases, with 5 bases of the junction left unmatched. CDR3 length equals 15 residues.

The chain employs TRBV29-1 and TRBJ1-5, with 9 nucleotides matching TRBD1. Germline V gene data show CDR1 as SQVTM and CDR2 as ANQGSEA. V shed 5 bases and J 5 bases; nucleotides not matched to a gene: 13. The CDR3 is made up of 16 amino acids. CDR3 region: CSVLTPGQGLHQPQHF. The DNA of the CDR3 is TGCAGCGTTTTGACTCCGGGACAGGGTTTGCATCAGCCCCAGCATTTT.